This entry is about one TCR beta chain. What it binds is unknown. Trimming shortened V by 2 bases and J by 2 bases, and 13 bases separated the two germline ends. CDR1 is SGHRS and CDR2 is YFSETQ in the germline V gene. The CDR3 sequence is 15 residues long. The data were taken from a study of cytomegalovirus exposure and HLA in healthy donors. Overall study results and limits: It was reported that TCR beta sequences correctly inferred the HLA-A and HLA-B alleles for most subjects. The authors enumerated over 150 TCR beta chains as linked to cytomegalovirus.

Amplification used 60 Vbeta primers and 13 Jbeta primers. Clones were read by immunoSEQ multiplex PCR, and TCRdb kept only the in-frame ones, dropping some. This table holds under 150,000 clones, over 70% found once. The specimen sequenced was PBMCs. The rearrangement uses TRBV5-1 and TRBJ1-1, with TRBD1 as a possible D gene (6 bases). The source is a woman aged 55-69 years in good health and CMV-seropositive. The CDR3 spells CASSFKDSLNTEAFF. The CDR3 nucleotides read TGCGCCAGCAGCTTTAAGGACAGCCTTAACACTGAAGCTTTCTTT. Full variable domain (missing parts from reference TRBV5-1 and TRBJ1-1): KAGVTQTPRYLIKTRGQQVTLSCSPISGHRSVSWYQQTPGQGLQFLFEYFSETQRNKGNFPGRFSGRQFSNSRSEMNVSTLELGDSALYLCASSFKDSLNTEAFFGQGTRLTVV.